This T cell receptor beta chain was sequenced during a study of blood T cell repertoires in COVID-19. The protocol was immunoSEQ multiplex PCR, while the TCRdb copy is restricted to in-frame clones and leaves out a portion. The table lists around 80,000 clones, 65% to 85% of them singletons, with 25% to 35% in the top ten. The CDR3 has 15 amino acids. CDR1 is MDHEN and CDR2 is SYDVKM in the germline V gene. Trimming at V came to 6 bases and at J to 6 bases, leaving 9 bases not matched to a gene. This clone has just a few counts. The clonotype was recovered from a woman at least 80 years old with acute or convalescent COVID-19. Specimen: peripheral blood. The chain employs TRBV28 and TRBJ2-2, with 8 bases matching TRBD1. The CDR3, as DNA: TGTGCCAGCAGCCAAGTCCAGGGGGCAGCCGGGGAGCTGTTTTTT. Protein: CASSQVQGAAGELFF.